This T cell receptor beta chain was sequenced during a study of regulatory and conventional T cells in RAG deficiency. This CDR3 region has 12 residues. V lost 5 bases to trimming and J lost 8 bases, with 13 bases between them. The germline V gene has CDR1 SGHRS and CDR2 YFSETQ. As concerns this clone: The antigen remains unidentified.

Blood CD4+ CD25-low CD127-high conventional T cells supplied the genomic DNA template. Clones were sequenced by immunoSEQ multiplex PCR, and TCRdb holds only the in-frame ones, with some missing. Seen here are some 21,000 clones, 85% to 95% observed once, and the top ten hold roughly 0.73%. Study-level results: Treg unique TCR beta sequences were 90 to 100-fold fewer in Omenn syndrome and CID/AS patients than controls. In Omenn syndrome, Treg and Tconv repertoires overlapped >85%.

The data also belong to a second study, concerning regulatory T cells. According to that study: The PCR used 52 TRBV and 13 TRBJ primers.

Sequenced input: CD4+ T cells sorted from blood. The V gene is TRBV5-1, the J gene TRBJ2-5; the D is unclear. The receptor comes from a human donor in good health. This chain's CDR3 is CASRIISGTQYF. The CDR3 coding sequence is TGCGCCAGCAGGATTATATCCGGTACCCAGTACTTC.